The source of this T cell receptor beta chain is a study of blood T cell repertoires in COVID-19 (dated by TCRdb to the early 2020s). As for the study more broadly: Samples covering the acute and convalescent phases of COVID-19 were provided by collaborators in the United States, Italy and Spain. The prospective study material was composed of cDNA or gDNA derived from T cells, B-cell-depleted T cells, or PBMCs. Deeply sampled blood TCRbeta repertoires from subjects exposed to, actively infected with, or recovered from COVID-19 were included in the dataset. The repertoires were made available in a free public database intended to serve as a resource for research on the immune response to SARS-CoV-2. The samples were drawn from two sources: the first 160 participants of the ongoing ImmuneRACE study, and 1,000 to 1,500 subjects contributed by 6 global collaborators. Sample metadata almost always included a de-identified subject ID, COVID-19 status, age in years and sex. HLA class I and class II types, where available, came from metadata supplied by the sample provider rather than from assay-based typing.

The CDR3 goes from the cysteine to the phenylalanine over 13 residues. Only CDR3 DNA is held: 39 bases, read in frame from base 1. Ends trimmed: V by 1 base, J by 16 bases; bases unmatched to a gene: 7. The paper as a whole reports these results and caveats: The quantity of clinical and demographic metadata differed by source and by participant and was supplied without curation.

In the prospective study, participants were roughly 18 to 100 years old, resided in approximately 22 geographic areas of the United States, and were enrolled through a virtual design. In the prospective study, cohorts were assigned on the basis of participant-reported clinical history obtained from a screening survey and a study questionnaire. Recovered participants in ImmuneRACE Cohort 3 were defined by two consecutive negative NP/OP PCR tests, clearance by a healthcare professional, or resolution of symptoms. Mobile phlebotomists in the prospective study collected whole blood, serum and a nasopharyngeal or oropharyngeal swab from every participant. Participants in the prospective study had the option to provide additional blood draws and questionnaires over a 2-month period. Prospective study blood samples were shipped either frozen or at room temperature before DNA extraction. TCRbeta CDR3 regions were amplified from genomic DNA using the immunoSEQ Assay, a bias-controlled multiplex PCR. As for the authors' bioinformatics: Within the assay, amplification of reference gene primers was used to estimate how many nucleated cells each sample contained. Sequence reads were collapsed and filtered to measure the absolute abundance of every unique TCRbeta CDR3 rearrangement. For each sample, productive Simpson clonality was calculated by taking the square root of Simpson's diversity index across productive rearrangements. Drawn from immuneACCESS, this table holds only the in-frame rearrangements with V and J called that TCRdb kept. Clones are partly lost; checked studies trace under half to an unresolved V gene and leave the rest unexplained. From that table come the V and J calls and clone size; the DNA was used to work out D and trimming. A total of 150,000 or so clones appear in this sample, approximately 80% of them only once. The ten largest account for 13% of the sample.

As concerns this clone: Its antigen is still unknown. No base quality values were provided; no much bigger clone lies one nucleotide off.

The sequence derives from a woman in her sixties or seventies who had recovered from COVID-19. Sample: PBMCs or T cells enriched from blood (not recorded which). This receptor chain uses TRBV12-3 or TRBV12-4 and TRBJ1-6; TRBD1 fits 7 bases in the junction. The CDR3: CASSLEGTVELHF. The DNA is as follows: TGTGCCAGCAGTTTAGAAGGGACAGTAGAACTCCACTTT.